This T cell receptor (beta chain) is from a study of spatial heterogeneity in lung cancer. On the study more broadly: Sequences of the beta chain were consistently detected in greater numbers than alpha-chain sequences. More than 8.5 raw reads, on average, carried each unique TCR and UMI combination.

TCRdb used MiXCR to reprocess the 5' RACE reads, holding one entry per CDR3 protein. The sample lists a few thousand distinct CDR3 sequences, roughly 23% occurring once. Specified time point: sample taken at primary tumor resection. No cell sorting; template was whole RNA from tumor, lung tissue or PBMC. Donors were around 70 untreated early-stage non-small cell lung cancer patients. Germline V gene sequence: CDR1 DFQATT, CDR2 SNEGSKA (reference sequence). V lost 1 base to trimming and J lost 1 base; unmatched junction nucleotides: 9. The CDR3 is 16 amino acids. This clonotype qualifies as medium-sized. This beta chain was picked up by a library intended for alpha chains and is off target, so its count carries little meaning.

The sequencing here drew on normal lung tissue next to the tumor, taken at surgery. This receptor was obtained from a female donor with early-stage non-small cell lung cancer. The chain joins TRBV20-1 to TRBJ1-1, with 7 bases that match TRBD1. The CDR3 region has the DNA TGCAGTGCTAGAGCGTGGCAGGGGGAAAGGAACACTGAAGCTTTCTTT. This codes for CSARAWQGERNTEAFF.